The source of this T cell receptor beta chain is a study of tumor-infiltrating lymphocytes in oesophageal squamous cell carcinoma. This clonotype is deemed medium-sized. Each CDR3 protein gets one entry after TCRdb re-called the PCR reads with MiXCR. The data hold just over 2,500 distinct CDR3 sequences, with about 16% observed a single time. The sample consisted of esophageal tumor tissue. The TCR originated in a male donor with esophageal squamous cell carcinoma.

The CDR3 DNA reads as TGTGCCAGCAGCCAGGACCTCATCTACGACGAGCAGTACTTC. Translation gives CASSQDLIYDEQYF. The rearrangement links TRBV5-6 to TRBJ2-7; D unresolved. The germline CDR1 and CDR2 sequences are SGHDT and YYEEEE. The CDR3 covers 14 residues. Between the trimmed V and J ends, which lost 4 bases and 5 bases, there was a span of 16 bases.